Described below is a single T cell receptor (beta chain) sequence and its context. The method was immunoSEQ multiplex PCR; TCRdb's version includes in-frame clones alone and lacks a portion of them. The sample lists about 200,000 clones, approximately 95% occurring once. Trimming removed 8 bases from V and 4 bases from J, with 9 bases in between. This CDR3 has 11 amino acids. The germline V gene encodes CDR1 LNHDA and CDR2 SQIVND (reference sequence). This record belongs to a study of T cell responses to AZD1222 COVID-19 vaccine. Sequenced material: peripheral blood, taken 28 days after the second AZD1222 dose. This chain joins TRBV19 and TRBJ2-7; TRBD1 might be the D (6 bases). This TCR derives from an adult who received the AZD1222 COVID-19 vaccine. As DNA, the CDR3 is TGTGCCAGTGGACAGCTTTACGAGCAGTACTTC. Amino acid sequence: CASGQLYEQYF.